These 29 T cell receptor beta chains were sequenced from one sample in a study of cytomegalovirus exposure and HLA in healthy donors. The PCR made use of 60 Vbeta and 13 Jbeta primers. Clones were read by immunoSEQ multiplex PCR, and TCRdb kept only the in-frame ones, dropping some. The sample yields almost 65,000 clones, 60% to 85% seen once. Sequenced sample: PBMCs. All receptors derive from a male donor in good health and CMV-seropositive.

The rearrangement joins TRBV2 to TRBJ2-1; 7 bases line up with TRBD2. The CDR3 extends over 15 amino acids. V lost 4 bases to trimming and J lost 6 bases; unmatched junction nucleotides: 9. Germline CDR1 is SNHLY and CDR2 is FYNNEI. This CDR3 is CASSVGGTAANEQFF. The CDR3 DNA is TGTGCCAGCAGTGTGGGGGGGACCGCAGCCAATGAGCAGTTCTTC.

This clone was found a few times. CDR3 protein: CASSESGTDLGNYGYTF. The CDR3, as DNA: TGTGCCAGCAGCGAATCCGGGACAGATCTAGGTAACTATGGCTACACCTTC. This rearrangement joins TRBV9 to TRBJ1-2; 7 bases agree with TRBD1. This CDR3 region has 17 residues. Germline lookup yields CDR1 SGDLS and CDR2 YYNGEE. V lost 3 bases to trimming and J lost 1 base; unmatched junction nucleotides: 12.

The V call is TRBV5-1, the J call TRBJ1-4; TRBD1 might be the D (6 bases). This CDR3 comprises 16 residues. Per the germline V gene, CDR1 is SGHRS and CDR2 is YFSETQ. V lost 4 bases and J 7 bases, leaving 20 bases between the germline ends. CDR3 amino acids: CASSPSDSWRAEKLFF. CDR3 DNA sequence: TGCGCCAGCAGCCCTTCGGACAGTTGGCGGGCTGAAAAACTGTTTTTT.

CDR3 loop: CASSPLITGGLGGYTF. The CDR3 nucleotides are TGTGCCAGCAGCCCTTTAATTACAGGGGGCCTAGGTGGCTACACCTTC. The chain employs TRBV11-2 and TRBJ1-2; 9 bases map to TRBD1. CDR1 and CDR2 (germline): SGHAT, FQNNGV. V shed 5 bases and J 7 bases; nucleotides not matched to a gene: 14. The CDR3 has 16 residues.

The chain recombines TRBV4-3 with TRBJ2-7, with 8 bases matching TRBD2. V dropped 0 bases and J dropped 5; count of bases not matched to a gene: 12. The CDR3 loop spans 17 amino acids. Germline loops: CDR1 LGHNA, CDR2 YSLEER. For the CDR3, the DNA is TGCGCCAGCAGCCAAGAGGATTCCCGGGGGGGCCTGGACGAGCAGTACTTC. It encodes CASSQEDSRGGLDEQYF.

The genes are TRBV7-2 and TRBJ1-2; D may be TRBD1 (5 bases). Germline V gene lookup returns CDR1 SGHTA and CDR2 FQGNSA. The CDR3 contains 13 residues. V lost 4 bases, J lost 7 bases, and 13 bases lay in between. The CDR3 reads CASSSLRGGGYTF. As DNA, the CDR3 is TGTGCCAGCAGCTCTCTTAGGGGTGGTGGCTACACCTTC.

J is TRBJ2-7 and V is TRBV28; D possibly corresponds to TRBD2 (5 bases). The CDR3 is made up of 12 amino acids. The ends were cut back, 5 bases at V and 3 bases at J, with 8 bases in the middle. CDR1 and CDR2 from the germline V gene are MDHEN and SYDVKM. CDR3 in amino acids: CASSEGGYEQYF. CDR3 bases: TGTGCCAGCAGTGAAGGAGGCTACGAGCAGTACTTC.

The CDR3 coding sequence is TGTGCCAGCAGTTTAGGTCCCGGCGGTAACTCCTACGAGCAGTACTTC. This translates into CASSLGPGGNSYEQYF. The V and J genes are TRBV6-5 and TRBJ2-7, with unresolved D. V lost 4 bases, J lost 0 bases, and 16 bases lay in between. Germline CDR1 and CDR2: MNHEY and SVGAGI. The CDR3 has 16 amino acids.

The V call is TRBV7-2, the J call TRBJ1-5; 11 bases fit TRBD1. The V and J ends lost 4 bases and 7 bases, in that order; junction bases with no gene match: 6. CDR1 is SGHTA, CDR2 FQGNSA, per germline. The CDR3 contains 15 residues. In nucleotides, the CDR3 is TGTGCCAGCAGCTCCGGGACAGGGGGTCGGCAGCCCCAGCATTTT. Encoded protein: CASSSGTGGRQPQHF. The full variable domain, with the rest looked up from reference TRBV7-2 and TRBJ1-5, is GAGVSQSPSNKVTEKGKDVELRCDPISGHTALYWYRQSLGQGLEFLIYFQGNSAPDKSGLPSDRFSAERTGGSVSTLTIQRTQQEDSAVYLCASSSGTGGRQPQHFGDGTRLSIL.

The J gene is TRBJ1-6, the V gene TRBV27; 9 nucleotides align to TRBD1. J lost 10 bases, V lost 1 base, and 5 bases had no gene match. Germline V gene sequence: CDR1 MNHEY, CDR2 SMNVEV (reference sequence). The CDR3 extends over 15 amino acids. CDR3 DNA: TGTGCCAGCAGTTTATGGGGGACAGGGCAGTCACCCCTCCACTTT. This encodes CASSLWGTGQSPLHF.

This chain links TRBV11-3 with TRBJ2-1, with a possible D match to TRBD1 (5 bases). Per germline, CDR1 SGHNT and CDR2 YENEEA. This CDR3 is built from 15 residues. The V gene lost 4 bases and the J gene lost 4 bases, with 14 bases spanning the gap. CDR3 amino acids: CASSSDEQVYNEQFF. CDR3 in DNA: TGTGCCAGCAGCTCCGACGAACAGGTTTACAATGAGCAGTTCTTC.

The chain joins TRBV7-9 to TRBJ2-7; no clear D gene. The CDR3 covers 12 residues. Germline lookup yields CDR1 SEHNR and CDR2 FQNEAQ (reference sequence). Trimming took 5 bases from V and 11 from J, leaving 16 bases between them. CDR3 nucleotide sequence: TGTGCCAGCAGCGCCGGTCTCCCCAAGAAGTACTTC. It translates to CASSAGLPKKYF.

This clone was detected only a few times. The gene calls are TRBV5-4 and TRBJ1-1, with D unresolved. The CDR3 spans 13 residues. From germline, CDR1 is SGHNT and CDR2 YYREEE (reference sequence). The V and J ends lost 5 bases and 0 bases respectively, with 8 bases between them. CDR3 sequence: CASRRELNTEAFF. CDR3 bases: TGTGCCAGCAGAAGGGAGCTGAACACTGAAGCTTTCTTT.

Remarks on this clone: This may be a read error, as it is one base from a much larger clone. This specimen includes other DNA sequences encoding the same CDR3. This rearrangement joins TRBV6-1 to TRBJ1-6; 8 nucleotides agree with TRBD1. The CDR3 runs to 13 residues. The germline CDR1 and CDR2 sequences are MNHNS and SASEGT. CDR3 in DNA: TGTGCCAGCAGTGGGGACAGGAATTCACCTCTCCACTTT. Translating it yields CASSGDRNSPLHF.

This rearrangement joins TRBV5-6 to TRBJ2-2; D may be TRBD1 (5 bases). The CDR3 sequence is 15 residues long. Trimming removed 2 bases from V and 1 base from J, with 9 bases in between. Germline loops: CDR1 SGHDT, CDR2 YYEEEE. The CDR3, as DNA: TGTGCCAGCAGCTTAGGGGCACAGAACACCGGGGAGCTGTTTTTT. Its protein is CASSLGAQNTGELFF.

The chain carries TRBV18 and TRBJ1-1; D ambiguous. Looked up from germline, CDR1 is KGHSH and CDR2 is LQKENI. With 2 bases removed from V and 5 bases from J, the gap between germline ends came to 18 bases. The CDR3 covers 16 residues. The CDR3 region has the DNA TGTGCCAGCTCACCAAGGATAGCGGGTTCGAGGACTGAAGCTTTCTTT. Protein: CASSPRIAGSRTEAFF.

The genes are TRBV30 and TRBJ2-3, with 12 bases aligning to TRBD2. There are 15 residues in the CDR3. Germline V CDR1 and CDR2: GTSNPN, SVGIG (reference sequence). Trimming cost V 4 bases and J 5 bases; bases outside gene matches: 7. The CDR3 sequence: CAWTPSGGAGDTQYF. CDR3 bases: TGTGCCTGGACTCCTAGCGGGGGGGCGGGAGATACGCAGTATTTT.

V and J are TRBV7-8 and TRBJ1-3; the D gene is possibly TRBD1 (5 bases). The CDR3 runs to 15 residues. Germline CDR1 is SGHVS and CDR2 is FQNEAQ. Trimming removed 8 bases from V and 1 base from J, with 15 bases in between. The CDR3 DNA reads TGTGCCAGCGCTAATCGCAGGGAATCTGGAAACACCATATATTTT. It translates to CASANRRESGNTIYF.

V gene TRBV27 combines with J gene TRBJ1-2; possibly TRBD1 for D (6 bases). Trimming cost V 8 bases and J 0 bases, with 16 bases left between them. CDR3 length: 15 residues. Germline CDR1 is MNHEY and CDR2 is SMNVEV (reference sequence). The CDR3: CASANARDTNYGYTF. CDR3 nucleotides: TGTGCCAGCGCCAACGCACGGGACACTAACTATGGCTACACCTTC.

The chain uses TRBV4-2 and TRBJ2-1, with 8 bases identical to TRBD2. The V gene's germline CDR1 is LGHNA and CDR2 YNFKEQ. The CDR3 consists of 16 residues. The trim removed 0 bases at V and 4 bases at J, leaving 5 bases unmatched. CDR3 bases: TGTGCCAGCAGCCAAGACTTGCGGGGGGAATACAATGAGCAGTTCTTC. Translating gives CASSQDLRGEYNEQFF.

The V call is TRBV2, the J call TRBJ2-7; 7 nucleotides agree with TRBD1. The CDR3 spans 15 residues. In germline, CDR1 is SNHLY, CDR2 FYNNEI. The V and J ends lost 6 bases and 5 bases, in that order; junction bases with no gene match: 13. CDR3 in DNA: TGTGCCAGCAGCCCATCCACCTCCGGGACAGACGAGCAGTACTTC. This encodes CASSPSTSGTDEQYF.

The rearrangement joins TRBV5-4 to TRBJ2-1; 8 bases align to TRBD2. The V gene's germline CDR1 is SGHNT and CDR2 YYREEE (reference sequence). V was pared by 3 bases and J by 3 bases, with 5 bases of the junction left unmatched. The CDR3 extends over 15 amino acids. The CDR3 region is CASSWSGGVYNEQFF. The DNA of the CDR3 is TGTGCCAGCAGCTGGAGCGGGGGAGTCTACAATGAGCAGTTCTTC.

CDR3 residues: CASSTGTGGHQPQHF. In DNA form, the CDR3 reads TGTGCCAGCAGTACGGGGACAGGGGGACATCAGCCCCAGCATTTT. The chain employs TRBV6-5 and TRBJ1-5; 11 bases are shared with TRBD1. CDR3 length equals 15 residues. V lost 5 bases and J lost 5; bases outside the gene matches: 5. Germline V lookup: CDR1 MNHEY, CDR2 SVGAGI.

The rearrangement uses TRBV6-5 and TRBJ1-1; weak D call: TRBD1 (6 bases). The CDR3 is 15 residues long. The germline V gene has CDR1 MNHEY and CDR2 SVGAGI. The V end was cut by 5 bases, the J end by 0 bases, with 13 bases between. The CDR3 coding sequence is TGTGCCAGCAGTCCCAGGGGTGTGATGAACACTGAAGCTTTCTTT. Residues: CASSPRGVMNTEAFF.

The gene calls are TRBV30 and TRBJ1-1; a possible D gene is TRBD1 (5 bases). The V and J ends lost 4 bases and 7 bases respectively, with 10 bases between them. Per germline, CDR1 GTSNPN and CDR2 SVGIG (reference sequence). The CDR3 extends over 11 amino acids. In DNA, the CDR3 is TGTGCCTGGATGGGGGGGAGTGAAGCTTTCTTT. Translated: CAWMGGSEAFF.

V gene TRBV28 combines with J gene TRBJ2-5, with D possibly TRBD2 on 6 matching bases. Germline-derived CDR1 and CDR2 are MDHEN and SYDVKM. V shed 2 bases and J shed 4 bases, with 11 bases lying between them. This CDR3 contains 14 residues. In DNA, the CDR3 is TGTGCCAGCAGTTTAGGGGGGTTGGGAGAGACCCAGTACTTC. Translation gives CASSLGGLGETQYF.

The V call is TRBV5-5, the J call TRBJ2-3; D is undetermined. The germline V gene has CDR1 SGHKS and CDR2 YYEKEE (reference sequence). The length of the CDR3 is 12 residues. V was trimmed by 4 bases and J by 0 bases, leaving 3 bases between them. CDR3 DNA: TGTGCCAGCAGCCTTAGCACAGATACGCAGTATTTT. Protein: CASSLSTDTQYF. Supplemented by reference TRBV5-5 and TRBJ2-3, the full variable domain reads DAGVTQSPTHLIKTRGQQVTLRCSPISGHKSVSWYQQVLGQGPQFIFQYYEKEERGRGNFPDRFSARQFPNYSSELNVNALLLGDSALYLCASSLSTDTQYFGPGTRLTVL.

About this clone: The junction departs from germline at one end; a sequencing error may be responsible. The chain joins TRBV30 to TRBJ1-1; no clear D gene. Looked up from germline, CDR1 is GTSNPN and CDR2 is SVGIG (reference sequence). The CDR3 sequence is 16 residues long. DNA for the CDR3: TGTGCCCGGAGTGTTTTCGGTGGGCACCAGAACACTGAAGCTTTCTTT. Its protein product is CARSVFGGHQNTEAFF.

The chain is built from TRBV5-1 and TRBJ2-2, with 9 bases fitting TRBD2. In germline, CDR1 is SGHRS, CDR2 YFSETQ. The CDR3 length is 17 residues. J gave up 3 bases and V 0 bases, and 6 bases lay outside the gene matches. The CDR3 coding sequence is TGCGCCAGCAGCTTGGTGCGGGGGGGCGAGGACACCGGGGAGCTGTTTTTT. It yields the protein CASSLVRGGEDTGELFF.